This T cell receptor (beta chain) originates from a study of shared clonotypes between healthy human individuals. Every subset had its genomic DNA shared out evenly among several immunoSEQ plates. Only in-frame clones appear in the TCRdb table, and some are missing; sequencing was by immunoSEQ multiplex PCR. The sample has 850,000 to 1,100,000 clones, 60% to 85% seen once. The CDR3 has 12 amino acids. Germline trimming cut 10 bases from V and 3 bases from J; bases unmatched to any gene: 5. Germline-derived CDR1 and CDR2 are MDHEN and SYDVKM. This clone turned up a few times. V and J are TRBV28 and TRBJ1-2, with 7 bases matching TRBD1. The specimen sequenced was memory CD4+ T cells from PBMCs. As for subset: CD45RA-negative fraction. The sequence was obtained from a man between 18 and 35 years old in good health. Some clones in this sample may be carry-over from other donors' samples. CDR3 sequence: CATTTGYYGYTF. The CDR3 nucleotides read TGTGCCACAACGACAGGGTACTATGGCTACACCTTC.